This T cell receptor beta chain was sequenced for a study of cytomegalovirus exposure and HLA in healthy donors (dated 2017 in TCRdb). Study-wide context: In an earlier analysis of several hundred of the donors, less than 350 Gb of sequence data and 120 million or so unique TCR beta sequences from some 170 million T cells were reported. About 300 gigabases of sequencing data and tens of millions of unique TCR sequences were included in an early release covering roughly 600 HLA-typed donors. The genetic ancestry cluster associated with self-reported Caucasian donors included over 65% of the 398 genotyped donors. The aim of the study was to test whether cataloging public T cell receptors could identify signatures of past pathogen exposure. The study used immunosequencing to profile the T cell repertoires of several hundred subjects and linked those repertoires to cytomegalovirus serostatus. Besides the first cohort of approximately 710 subjects, a separate validation cohort made up of about 120 different subjects was used. To predict cytomegalovirus infection status, the study brought together high-throughput TCR immunosequencing, statistical association of individual TCRs with disease status, and machine learning. A later analysis re-examined previously published TCR beta repertoires from about 670 donors and added high-resolution HLA genotyping to investigate patterns of TCR occurrence. The later analysis used no new phenotypic data to find candidate immune exposures, relying instead on TCR beta sequences and their occurrence across donors. An earlier analysis of around 580 of the donors used high-throughput TCR beta sequencing to judge whether each TCR beta V gene segment behaved as functional or pseudogenic. Donor age, sex, ethnicity and CMV serostatus were collected together with the repertoire data. A later genetic analysis used genome-wide SNP genotypes for 398 of the 666 donors, treating that subset as a discovery cohort. Every discovery cohort repertoire had been produced on one sequencing platform. Both class I and class II loci were covered by HLA typing, at four-digit resolution. Typing coverage differed by locus: A, B, C, DRB1 and DQB1 were typed in about 629-640 donors, DQA1 in approximately 520, DPA1 in 600 to 610, and DPB1 in roughly 450. Four or five DR-DQ haplotypes were treated as single units for association and clustering because of strong linkage in the cohort. On average, roughly 240,000 unique TCR beta nucleotide sequences were sequenced per donor among 398 genotyped donors of the cohort, with roughly 18% of those sequences being non-productive. Here is what the overall study found, with its caveats: In a later analysis, the rate of TCR association differed among HLA loci, with DRB1 alleles having the most associated TCRs and HLA-C alleles having the fewest. In a later analysis, 15,000 to 20,000 TCR beta sequences were associated with specific HLA alleles at a false discovery rate of 0.05. Most TCR sequences were observed very rarely across donors, whereas some public TCRs were present in many individuals. In vitro tests confirmed that a few of the cytomegalovirus-associated TCR beta chains recognize cytomegalovirus antigens. In both the original and validation cohorts, the classifier was reported to diagnose cytomegalovirus status with high specificity and sensitivity. A cluster of highly shared sequence variants was judged likely to represent a technical artifact of the sequencing pipeline. The earlier analysis of around 600 of the donors excluded some 15 rarely observed V segments, including chromosome 9 orphons, because counts were too low. According to the authors, the approach could potentially be generalized to other disease states and immunological phenotypes. Compared with equally common non-associated chains, HLA-associated TCR beta chains in a later analysis were more clonally expanded and had lower generation probabilities. CMV serostatus was the only immune exposure information available for the cohort. Because HLA typing was missing for some donors at each locus, association tests included only the typed subset. An association between a missense DCLRE1C variant and V-gene and J-gene trimming of TCR beta chains was found in a later genetic analysis and replicated in an independent cohort. In a later analysis, several top co-occurrence clusters were reported to appear linked to parvovirus B19, influenza, CMV and Epstein-Barr virus. According to a later analysis, most CMV-associated TCR beta chains appeared to be HLA-restricted, and the HLA associations seemed to be driven largely by CMV exposure. Broadly in line with IMGT annotations, most TCR beta V segments showed up in productive rearrangements about 87% or about 30% of the time in an earlier analysis of 587 of the donors. Compared with the approximately 710-donor mean, donors in an Asian-associated ancestry cluster had fewer N-insertions in productive TCRs, according to a later genetic analysis. The cohort was sequenced for TCR beta chains only, and without alpha or paired-chain data the features that could be detected were limited. Sequencing depth was assumed to be roughly uniform across donors in the presence/absence analyses, though that assumption may not hold. A total of 150 to 200 TCR beta chains were listed by the study as associated with cytomegalovirus. Correlated functional status among segregating V segments might reflect linkage disequilibrium, but an unknown experimental factor could not be ruled out. A further reported finding was that TCR beta sequences accurately predicted the HLA-A and HLA-B alleles for most subjects in the first cohort. Strong co-occurrence of HLA alleles, especially DR and DQ, made assigning TCR associations to individual alleles difficult. Some IMGT-functional V segments, including TRBV6-2 and TRBV6-3, could not be told apart with the 87-base-pair reads, so those segments were excluded.

In total, roughly 670 healthy bone marrow donors made up the cohort. At the time of sampling, every cohort member was nominally healthy, though immune exposures that went unrecorded were likely present. The donor tested CMV seronegative, placing the donor among the roughly 340 seronegative members of the cohort. A peripheral blood sample was provided by each donor, and peripheral blood mononuclear cells were used for TCR beta sequencing. Genomic DNA was extracted from the blood cell samples with the Qiagen DNeasy Blood Extraction Kit. Library generation was performed with the immunoSEQ multiplex PCR assay. For the multiplex PCR, a mixture combining 60 forward primers for TCR Vbeta segments and 13 reverse primers for TCR Jbeta segments was used. Amplification of the CDR3 region of rearranged TCR beta genes was performed with a multiplex PCR assay on genomic DNA. On the Illumina HiSeq System, the amplified TCR beta libraries were sequenced as 87-base-pair reads. The published analysis was carried out like this. A later analysis tallied some 79 million unique TCR beta chains across the 666 repertoires, and approximately 11 million of those chains were shared by two or more donors. A nearest-neighbor algorithm error-corrected the raw reads and collapsed the reads into unique sequences, merging closely related sequences to remove PCR and sequencing errors. V, D and J gene segments were assigned by aligning CDR3 sequences to IMGT reference sequences. For a sequence to be retained, a match of at least six nucleotides was required to both a V gene segment and a J gene segment. Rearrangements were called productive when the CDR3 lacked stop codons and stayed in frame with V and J; all others were non-productive. CDR3 was defined by IMGT convention, running from the second conserved V-encoded cysteine to the conserved J-encoded phenylalanine. The earlier analysis of 587 of the donors excluded sequences that lacked an unambiguous match to a single V gene segment. An earlier analysis of approximately 590 of the donors classified V segments as functional when productive rearrangements were above 56.7% and as segregating when the standard deviation between donors was above 5%. To diagnose cytomegalovirus status from the catalog of TCR beta chain sequences, a statistical classification framework was built. In a later analysis, TCR nucleotide sequences were compared against IMGT/GENE-DB human TR gene sequences so that V and J genes could be assigned. A later analysis assigned CDR3 sequences and most-parsimonious VDJ recombination scenarios with the TCRdist pipeline. In a later analysis, every TCR beta chain was defined by the combination of its CDR3 amino acid sequence and its V-gene family, and reads without a unique V-gene family were dropped. As a way to deal with suspected cross-contamination and a sequencing artifact, a later analysis dropped 450 to 600 nucleotide sequences that were highly shared and had low generation probability. In a later analysis, a clonal expansion index was calculated for each public chain from normalized within-repertoire ranks of inferred template counts. Generation probabilities in a later analysis came from a VDJ recombination model fitted to out-of-frame rearrangements, and those results were checked against IGoR. Hypergeometric tests were used in a later analysis to score TCR-TCR, TCR-HLA and TCR-CMV co-occurrence, with a repertoire-size bias correction applied to the TCR pairs. To estimate false discovery rates, a later analysis permuted the HLA or CMV assignments 20 times. A later analysis grouped co-occurring TCRs with DBSCAN, adding TCRdist sequence similarity when clustering within HLA-allele-positive subsets. Repertoires with fewer than 30,000 or more than 120,000 public chains were left out of co-occurrence clustering, as were about 5 repertoires with anomalous nucleotide sharing. What TCRdb holds here is the immuneACCESS table cut down to in-frame rearrangements. Part of the clones is not present; checked against another copy, under half of the missing clones reflect an unresolved V gene, and the others are unexplained. Clone size and V and J calls were adopted from that table, with D and trimming inferred from the DNA. The sample profile shows about 130,000 clones; around 75% of them were found once. The biggest ten clones account for 3.1% of the sample.

This clone was recorded a few times. Which antigen it targets is not known. Base quality data are lacking; no much larger clone is found one base away. Other nucleotide sequences from this sample produce the same CDR3. CDR1 and CDR2 (MDHEN, SYDVKM) derive from the germline V gene. Clipping removes 3 bases from V and 4 bases from J, with 5 as the unmatched junction base count. The cysteine opens and the phenylalanine closes a CDR3 of 14 amino acids. Only the CDR3 region is kept as DNA, spanning 42 bases read in frame from base 1. The chain was built from TRBV28 and TRBJ1-2, and TRBD1 matches 7 of the central bases. The TCR originated in a man aged 25 to 40 in good health and CMV-seronegative. The specimen was PBMCs. The CDR3 region: CASSFMRGPYGYTF. At the DNA level, the sequence is TGTGCCAGCAGTTTTATGAGGGGGCCCTATGGCTACACCTTC.